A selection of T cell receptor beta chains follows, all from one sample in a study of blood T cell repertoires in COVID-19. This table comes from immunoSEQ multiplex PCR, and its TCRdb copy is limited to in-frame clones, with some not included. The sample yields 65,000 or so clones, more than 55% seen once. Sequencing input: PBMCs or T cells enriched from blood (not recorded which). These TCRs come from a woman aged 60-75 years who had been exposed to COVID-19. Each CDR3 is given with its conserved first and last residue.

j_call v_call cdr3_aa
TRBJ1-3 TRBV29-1 CSAKQGAGNTIYF
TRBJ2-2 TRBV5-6 CASSLWGHLTGELFF
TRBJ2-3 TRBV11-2 CASSSGIGDTQYF
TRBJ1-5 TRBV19 CASSIDRTLNQPQHF
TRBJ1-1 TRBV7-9 CASSLAGGVRSEAFF
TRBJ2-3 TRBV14 CASSQRRGTGQYF
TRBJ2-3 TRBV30 CAWTPVGDTQYF
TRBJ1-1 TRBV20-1 CSASTQGGTTEAFF
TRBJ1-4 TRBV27 CASSQRFHEKLFF
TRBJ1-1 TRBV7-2 CASSFAVDSDEAFF
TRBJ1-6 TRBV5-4 CASSLGRGASPLHF
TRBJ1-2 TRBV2 CASWEDRGTYGYTF
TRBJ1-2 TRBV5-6 CASSLEGVGYTF
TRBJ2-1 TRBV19 CASSFRRENEQFF
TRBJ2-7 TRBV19 CASSIAVGTGVYEQYF
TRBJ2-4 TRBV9 CASSPRVLAGVKNIQYF
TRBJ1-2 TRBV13 CASSLTGQGYTF
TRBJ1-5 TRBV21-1 CASSKFFDRGSQPQHF
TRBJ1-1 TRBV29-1 CSVRGQGGPNTEAFF
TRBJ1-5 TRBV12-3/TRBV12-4 CASSSDPGQPQHF
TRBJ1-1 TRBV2 CASSLVQGPLTEAFF
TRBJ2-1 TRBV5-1 CASSHGLAGGVSSYNEQFF
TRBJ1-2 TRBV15 CATSTQTGVWGYTF
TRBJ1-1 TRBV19 CASMTSSEAFF
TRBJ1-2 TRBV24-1 CATSEDGDYGYTF
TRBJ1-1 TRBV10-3 CAIRPGQGAEAFF
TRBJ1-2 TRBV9 CASSVAAGRLNYGYTF
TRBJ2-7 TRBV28 CASSLNSGKQYF
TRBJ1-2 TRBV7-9 CASSPPGQGLSNYGYTF
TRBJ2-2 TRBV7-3 CASSLDTAGELFF
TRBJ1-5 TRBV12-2 CASRPVATGYQPQHF
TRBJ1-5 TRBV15 CATSRADRVEGQPQHF
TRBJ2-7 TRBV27 CASSLRLAGFSYEQYF
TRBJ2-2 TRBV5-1 CASNQRGNTGELFF
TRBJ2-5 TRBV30 CAWTAGTGFGETQYF
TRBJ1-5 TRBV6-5 CASREGMQPQHF
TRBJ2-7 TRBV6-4 CASIKVKGFLVGAYEQYF
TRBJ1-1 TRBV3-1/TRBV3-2 CASSQVGTGGGTEAFF
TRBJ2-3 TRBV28 CASRGVVTDTQYF
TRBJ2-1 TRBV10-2 CASSEGGTFNEQFF
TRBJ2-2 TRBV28 CASRLGLAGGTGELFF
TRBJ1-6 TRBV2 CASSGLRQGGSPLHF
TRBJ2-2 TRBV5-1 CASSLQGAPGELFF
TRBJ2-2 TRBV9 CASSPHLAGANTGELFF
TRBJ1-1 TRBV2 CASSEAGQGRNTEAFF
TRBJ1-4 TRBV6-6 CASSYSSGGNEKLFF
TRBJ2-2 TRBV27 CASSLRTRTGELFF
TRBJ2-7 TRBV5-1 CASSSWTGSYEQYF
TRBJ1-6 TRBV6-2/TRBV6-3 CASRPWTGNSPLHF